Reported below is one TCR beta chain. Other DNA sequences in the same sample also yield this CDR3. The data were obtained in a study of blood T cell repertoires in COVID-19. Per the germline V gene, CDR1 is SGHTA and CDR2 is FQGTGA. CDR3 length: 13 amino acids. Trimming took 2 bases from V and 3 from J, leaving 7 bases between them. Clones were read by immunoSEQ multiplex PCR, and TCRdb kept only the in-frame ones, dropping some. The sample consists of some 70,000 clones, over 80% of them appearing once. The gene calls are TRBV7-3 and TRBJ1-1; D unresolved. The receptor was derived from a woman at least 80 years old with active COVID-19. Input material: peripheral blood. The CDR3 DNA sequence: TGTGCCAGCAGCTTACGAGGCGACACTGAAGCTTTCTTT. This translates into CASSLRGDTEAFF.